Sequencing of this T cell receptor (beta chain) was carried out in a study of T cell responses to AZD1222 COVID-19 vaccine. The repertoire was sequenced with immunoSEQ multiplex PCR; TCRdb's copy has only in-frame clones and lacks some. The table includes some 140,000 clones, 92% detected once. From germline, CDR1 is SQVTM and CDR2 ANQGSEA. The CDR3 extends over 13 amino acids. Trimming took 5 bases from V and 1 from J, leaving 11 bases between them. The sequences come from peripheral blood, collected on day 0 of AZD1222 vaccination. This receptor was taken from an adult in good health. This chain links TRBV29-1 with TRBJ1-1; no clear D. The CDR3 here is CSVYPPGNTEAFF. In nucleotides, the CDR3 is TGCAGCGTTTACCCCCCAGGGAACACTGAAGCTTTCTTT.